This TCR beta chain was profiled in a study of persistence of HIV-infected CD4 T cells. The immunoSEQ assay was version 4, run in survey mode. Only in-frame clones appear in the TCRdb table, and some are missing; sequencing was by immunoSEQ multiplex PCR. The sample holds about 40,000 clones, around three quarters seen once. This clone was observed a handful of times. Its specificity is unknown. The J segment lost 2 bases and the V segment lost 3 bases, leaving 5 bases of the junction unmatched. CDR1 and CDR2 from the germline V gene are MNHEY and SMNVEV (reference sequence). The CDR3 runs 17 residues. The stimulus was an HIV-1 Gag 15-mer peptide pool, roughly 1 ug/peptide/mL. CD40L/CD69 double-negative CD45RO-high memory CD4+ T cells were collected.

The TCR originated in an adult man with HIV who was CMV-seropositive. The chain is built from TRBV27 and TRBJ1-5; 12 positions agree with TRBD1. The material was CD4+ T cells sorted from PBMCs after approximately 18-hour stimulation, obtained from a patient who received antiretroviral therapy. CDR3 sequence reads: CASSFGTGGTGNQPQHF. For the CDR3, the DNA is TGTGCCAGCAGTTTCGGGACAGGGGGCACAGGCAATCAGCCCCAGCATTTT.